The source of this T cell receptor beta chain is a study of blood T cell repertoires in COVID-19. V lost 2 bases to trimming and J lost 2 bases; unmatched junction nucleotides: 6. CDR1 is SGDLS and CDR2 is YYNGEE in the germline V gene. The length of the CDR3 is 16 residues. The assay was immunoSEQ multiplex PCR, and TCRdb's table has in-frame clones only and misses some. The data contain 200,000 to 250,000 clones, roughly 88% of them singletons. The chain carries TRBV9 and TRBJ2-2, with 7 bases aligning to TRBD2. Material for sequencing was peripheral blood. The TCR sequence derives from a woman between 25 and 40 years old with COVID-19, enrolled during active disease. The CDR3, as DNA: TGTGCCAGCAGCGTTCTTGCGGGGGAAAACACCGGGGAGCTGTTTTTT. Translated: CASSVLAGENTGELFF. Drawing the rest from reference TRBV9 and TRBJ2-2, the complete variable domain is DSGVTQTPKHLITATGQRVTLRCSPRSGDLSVYWYQQSLDQGLQFLIQYYNGEERAKGNILERFSAQQFPDLHSELNLSSLELGDSALYFCASSVLAGENTGELFFGEGSRLTVL.